This entry is about one T cell receptor (beta chain). This specimen comes from a study of blood T cells in healthy people across ages. The CDR3 is made up of 14 amino acids. Germline-derived CDR1 and CDR2 are SEHNR and FQNEAQ (reference sequence). V lost 9 bases, J lost 5 bases, and 9 bases stayed unmatched. The use of a sample-barcoded 5' primer and a J-beta primer mix characterized a second PCR of roughly 7 to 12 cycles. TCRdb reprocessed the 5' RACE reads via MiXCR and lists one record per CDR3 protein. The repertoire holds roughly 800,000 distinct CDR3 sequences, with 58% as singletons. This clonotype was sampled from a man aged 25 to 40 in good health. The chain couples TRBV7-9 to TRBJ1-5; TRBD1 aligns across 8 bases. Sequencing input: blood. The CDR3 DNA reads TGTGCCAGTTCGACAGGGGCTTACTATCAGCCCCAGCATTTT. Translating gives CASSTGAYYQPQHF.